This T cell receptor beta chain was documented in a study of PD-1 blockade in mismatch repair-deficient tumors. About the study: Patients had eleven to twelve mismatch repair-deficient cancer types, all previously treated and progressing.

Assay: immunoSEQ multiplex PCR; the TCRdb copy retains only in-frame clones and omits some. The sample records around 100,000 clones, more than 60% being singletons. Overall study findings and caveats: After pembrolizumab, tumor-resident clones rose rapidly, then generally contracted before radiologic responses.

The TCR-sequenced patients were a few responders to pembrolizumab. Notes on this clone: What it binds is unknown.

Sequencing used peripheral blood, obtained approximately 64 weeks after starting pembrolizumab. This receptor was taken from an adult with mismatch repair-deficient cancer.

The CDR3 DNA reads as TGTGCCAGCAGCTTACCACGGGGGGTGGGGGCCACAGATACGCAGTATTTT. It translates to CASSLPRGVGATDTQYF. V usage is TRBV7-9 and J usage is TRBJ2-3, with a possible D match to TRBD2 (7 bases). The germline V gene has CDR1 SEHNR and CDR2 FQNEAQ (reference sequence). Trimming pared 2 bases from V and 2 bases from J, leaving 17 bases between. The CDR3 sequence is 17 residues long.